A single sample is the source of the 15 T cell receptor beta chains below, sequenced in a study of read filtering for tumor transcriptome and immune sequencing. The library was built from about 0.4 ug RNA with molecular barcoded adaptors for alpha/delta and beta/gamma chains. TCRdb reanalysed the reads using MiXCR and keeps one entry per CDR3 protein. The sample has about 57,000 distinct CDR3 sequences; roughly 19% are singletons. Sample: a population of CD138-negative cells sorted from bone marrow. The receptor set was obtained from a donor older than 35 with multiple myeloma.

This clonotype was counted many times. The chain carries TRBV5-1 and TRBJ2-7, with 14 bases identical to TRBD2. The CDR3 is made up of 17 amino acids. Unmatched junction bases numbered 10, after V lost 5 bases and J lost 3 bases. Germline V CDR1 and CDR2: SGHRS, YFSETQ. CDR3 in amino acids: CASSSGTSGSPLYEQYF. CDR3 DNA: TGCGCCAGCAGTTCCGGGACTAGCGGGAGTCCCCTCTACGAGCAGTACTTC.

There are many counts of this clonotype. V is TRBV28 and J is TRBJ1-1; no clear D gene. The V gene's germline CDR1 is MDHEN and CDR2 SYDVKM. V was cut by 4 bases and J by 5 bases, with 14 bases left in between. The length of the CDR3 is 14 residues. The CDR3 DNA follows: TGTGCCAGCAGTTCGCACCGTGTTCTGACTGAAGCTTTCTTT. Its translation is CASSSHRVLTEAFF.

As concerns this clonotype: This sequence may be a read error, since a much larger clone differs from it by one base. V is TRBV14 and J is TRBJ2-5; perhaps TRBD2 as D (5 bases). The length of the CDR3 is 13 residues. Germline CDR1 is SGHDN and CDR2 is FVKESK. The CDR3 loop reads CASSQDSRRTLYF. CDR3 nucleotides: TGTGCCAGCAGCCAAGATTCCCGGAGGACCCTGTACTTC.

The sample holds many counts of this clonotype. This sequence joins TRBV7-9 and TRBJ1-1, with 12 bases that match TRBD1. The germline V gene encodes CDR1 SEHNR and CDR2 FQNEAQ (reference sequence). Losses at the gene ends were 7 bases for V and 5 bases for J; bases not matched to a gene: 5. The CDR3 has 14 residues. The CDR3 sequence is CASKGQGAGTEAFF. Written as DNA, the CDR3 is TGTGCCAGCAAGGGACAGGGGGCGGGGACTGAAGCTTTCTTT.

This clonotype was observed at least ten times. The rearrangement uses TRBV4-2 and TRBJ2-1; no firm D call. The V gene lost 4 bases and the J gene lost 5 bases, with 3 bases spanning the gap. Per the germline V gene, CDR1 is LGHNA and CDR2 is YNFKEQ. The CDR3 length is 11 residues. CDR3 region: CASSLDNEQFF. The CDR3 nucleotides are TGTGCCAGCAGCCTTGACAATGAGCAGTTCTTC.

This clonotype has at least ten counts. The chain is built from TRBV29-1 and TRBJ1-1, with 9 bases matching TRBD1. This CDR3 has 12 residues. Germline CDR1 is SQVTM and CDR2 is ANQGSEA. Unmatched junction bases numbered 2, after V lost 5 bases and J lost 4 bases. The CDR3 coding sequence is TGCAGCGTTACAGGGGGCGGCACTGAAGCTTTCTTT. This codes for CSVTGGGTEAFF.

Of note for this clonotype: This sequence may be a read error, since a much larger clone differs from it by one base. The rearrangement joins TRBV2 to TRBJ2-1, with D perhaps matching TRBD1 or TRBD2 (5 bases each). Germline V CDR1 and CDR2: SNHLY, FYNNEI. This CDR3 contains 14 residues. The CDR3 bases are TGTGCCAGCAGCGAAGAAGGGTCTCAGGGAGAGCAGTCCTTC. Its protein is CASSEEGSQGEQSF.

At least ten counts were recorded for this clonotype. This sequence joins TRBV7-3 and TRBJ2-1, with D unresolved. There are 17 residues in the CDR3. Germline V lookup: CDR1 SGHTA, CDR2 FQGTGA. Trimming shortened V by 4 bases and J by 7 bases, and 23 bases separated the two germline ends. CDR3 loop: CASSSKPLGWWDNEQFF. The CDR3 DNA follows: TGTGCCAGCAGCTCAAAACCCCTAGGGTGGTGGGATAATGAGCAGTTCTTC.

This clonotype was recorded many times. The chain joins TRBV19 to TRBJ2-2, with 7 bases identical to TRBD1. The CDR3 spans 18 residues. CDR1 is LNHDA and CDR2 is SQIVND in the germline V gene (reference sequence). Losses at the gene ends were 4 bases for V and 6 bases for J; bases not matched to a gene: 17. As DNA, the CDR3 is TGTGCCAGTAGTAACACGGATCGATCGACAGGGCCAGCCGGGGAGCTGTTTTTT. Protein product: CASSNTDRSTGPAGELFF.

This clonotype was seen repeatedly, ten times or more. The V gene is TRBV29-1, the J gene TRBJ1-1, with D perhaps TRBD1 (5 bases). CDR3 size: 12 residues. The V end was cut by 3 bases, the J end by 11 bases, with 16 bases between. CDR1 and CDR2 (germline): SQVTM, ANQGSEA. The CDR3 protein is CSVDRDLKGAFF. The CDR3 DNA reads TGCAGCGTTGACCGGGACCTTAAGGGTGCTTTCTTT.

This clonotype was seen many times. The rearrangement links TRBV20-1 to TRBJ2-2; 11 bases agree with TRBD2. From germline, CDR1 is DFQATT and CDR2 SNEGSKA (reference sequence). V trimming: 8 bases; J trimming: 6 bases; junction bases outside the gene matches: 14. The CDR3 consists of 16 residues. CDR3 nucleotide sequence: TGCAGTCCATACCAATTAGCGGGAGGGCCCGCCGGGGAGCTGTTTTTT. This gives the protein CSPYQLAGGPAGELFF.

This clonotype appeared many times. The chain couples TRBV28 to TRBJ1-5; D call uncertain. The CDR3 contains 15 residues. Trimming cost V 5 bases and J 5 bases, with 16 bases left between them. Germline V gene sequence: CDR1 MDHEN, CDR2 SYDVKM. The CDR3 protein is CASSVDRENHQPQHF. The CDR3 nucleotides read TGTGCCAGCAGTGTGGACCGGGAAAATCATCAGCCCCAGCATTTT.

Ten or more counts support this clonotype. This rearrangement joins TRBV27 to TRBJ2-2, with D perhaps matching TRBD1 (6 bases). Germline V CDR1 and CDR2: MNHEY, SMNVEV (reference sequence). Trimming removed 2 bases from V and 5 bases from J, with 12 bases in between. The CDR3 length is 15 residues. CDR3 loop: CASSLRGWGTGELFF. Here the CDR3 DNA reads TGTGCCAGCAGTTTAAGGGGGTGGGGGACCGGGGAGCTGTTTTTT.

This clonotype was seen ten or more times. V gene TRBV20-1 combines with J gene TRBJ2-1, with 7 bases matching TRBD2. The CDR3 extends over 15 amino acids. Germline CDR1 and CDR2: DFQATT and SNEGSKA (reference sequence). Unmatched junction bases numbered 11, after V lost 4 bases and J lost 5 bases. The CDR3, as DNA: TGCAGTGCTACCAAACCTAGCGGATCCAACAATGAGCAGTTCTTC. Its translation: CSATKPSGSNNEQFF.

This clonotype was found many times. V gene TRBV6-1 combines with J gene TRBJ1-2, with TRBD1 as a possible D gene (6 bases). V lost 5 bases to trimming and J lost 5 bases, with 15 bases between them. This CDR3 has 14 amino acids. Germline V lookup: CDR1 MNHNS, CDR2 SASEGT. CDR3 sequence (DNA): TGTGCCAGCAGTTTAGAAGGAGGGGGGTATGGCTACACCTTC. It translates to CASSLEGGGYGYTF.